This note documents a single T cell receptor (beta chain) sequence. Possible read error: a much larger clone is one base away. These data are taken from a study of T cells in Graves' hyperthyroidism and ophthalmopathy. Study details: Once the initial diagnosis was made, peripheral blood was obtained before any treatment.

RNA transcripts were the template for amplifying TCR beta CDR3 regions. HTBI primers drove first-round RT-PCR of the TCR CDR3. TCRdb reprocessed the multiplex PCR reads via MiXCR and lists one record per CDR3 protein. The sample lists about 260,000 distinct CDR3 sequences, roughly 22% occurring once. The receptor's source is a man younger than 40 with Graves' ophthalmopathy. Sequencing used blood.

The CDR3 DNA sequence: TGTGCCAGCAGCCAAGGCGACCGGGGGCTTGAGCAGTTCTTC. Its translation is CASSQGDRGLEQFF. This rearrangement joins TRBV3-1 to TRBJ2-1; TRBD1 or TRBD2 may be the D gene (6 bases each). The CDR3 is 14 amino acids. Deletions cut 1 base from V and 9 bases from J, with 13 bases between. CDR1 is LGHDT and CDR2 is YNNKEL in the germline V gene (reference sequence).